A selection of T cell receptor beta chains follows, all from one sample in a study of cytomegalovirus exposure and HLA in healthy donors. Profiling relied on immunoSEQ multiplex PCR, and the TCRdb table lists in-frame clones only, not all of them. The sample yields roughly 200,000 clones, approximately 87% seen once. Sequenced: PBMCs. These receptor sequences come from a young man in good health and CMV-seronegative. The CDR3 runs from the conserved cysteine through the conserved F or W. Fields, in order: J gene, D gene, V gene, clone size, CDR3 DNA, CDR3 protein. The D gene is left open where the match is weak. Where a row states a size, it is once, few, many or the class of an expanded clone; other rows omit it.

J: TRBJ2-7; D: TRBD2; V: TRBV6-5; size: -; DNA: TGTGCCAGCAGCCCGAGAGGGAGCGGGAGGAACGAGCAGTACTTC; CDR3: CASSPRGSGRNEQYF
J: TRBJ2-7; D: TRBD1; V: TRBV28; size: -; DNA: TGTGCCAGCAGCAACACAGGGGGCTGGTACGAGCAGTACTTC; CDR3: CASSNTGGWYEQYF
J: TRBJ2-7; D: TRBD2; V: TRBV5-1; size: -; DNA: TGCGCCAGCCAAACGGGGAGGGGCTACGAGCAGTACTTC; CDR3: CASQTGRGYEQYF
J: TRBJ1-1; D: TRBD1; V: TRBV7-9; size: -; DNA: TGTTCCAGCAGCTTAGCGCGGACAGGATGGACTGAAGCTTTCTTT; CDR3: CSSSLARTGWTEAFF
J: TRBJ1-2; D: TRBD1; V: TRBV25-1; size: many; DNA: TGTGCCAGCGGGGGAGACAGGGGGGTGGGCTACACCTTC; CDR3: CASGGDRGVGYTF
J: TRBJ1-1; D: -; V: TRBV2; size: few; DNA: TGTGCCAGCCACCTCTCGGGGGACACTGAAGCTTTCTTT; CDR3: CASHLSGDTEAFF
J: TRBJ2-1; D: -; V: TRBV19; size: -; DNA: TGTGCCAGTAGTTCCTATAGCGTCAATGAGCAGTTCTTC; CDR3: CASSSYSVNEQFF
J: TRBJ2-2; D: -; V: TRBV6-6; size: -; DNA: TGTGCCAGCACCCCGAGGCACACCGGGGAGCTGTTTTTT; CDR3: CASTPRHTGELFF
J: TRBJ1-4; D: -; V: TRBV7-9; size: -; DNA: TGTGCCAGCAGCCGGGATGCAACTAATGAAAAACTGTTTTTT; CDR3: CASSRDATNEKLFF
J: TRBJ2-3; D: TRBD2; V: TRBV30; size: -; DNA: TGTGCCTGGGCTCGTAGCGGGAGATCTGATACGCAGTATTTT; CDR3: CAWARSGRSDTQYF
J: TRBJ2-2; D: -; V: TRBV6-5; size: -; DNA: TGTGCCAGCAGTCAAGGGGCGGTGGCCGGGGAGCTGTTTTTT; CDR3: CASSQGAVAGELFF
J: TRBJ2-7; D: -; V: TRBV5-1; size: -; DNA: TGCGCCAGCAGCCCACGGGCGGGGGCGTCCTACGAGCAGTACTTC; CDR3: CASSPRAGASYEQYF
J: TRBJ1-1; D: -; V: TRBV19; size: -; DNA: TGTGCTACCTCTTACAAGAACACTGAAGCTTTCTTT; CDR3: CATSYKNTEAFF
J: TRBJ2-7; D: -; V: TRBV5-4; size: -; DNA: TGTGCCAGCAAAGGGACAAGGGGACCTGAAGACGAGCAGTACTTC; CDR3: CASKGTRGPEDEQYF
J: TRBJ2-2; D: -; V: TRBV2; size: once; DNA: TGTGCCAGCAAAGCACAGGGGGCGGGGGGCACCGGGGAGCTGTTTTTT; CDR3: CASKAQGAGGTGELFF
J: TRBJ1-1; D: -; V: TRBV5-1; size: once; DNA: TGCGCCAGCAGCGCGGGGGGGGACAACACTGAAGCTTTCTTT; CDR3: CASSAGGDNTEAFF
J: TRBJ1-1; D: -; V: TRBV5-1; size: -; DNA: TGCGCCAGCAGGACGACCCGGGGGTCTTCAAACACTGAAGCTTTCTTT; CDR3: CASRTTRGSSNTEAFF
J: TRBJ2-2; D: -; V: TRBV29-1; size: -; DNA: TGCAGCGCCCGAACCCCGACAGGGAACACCGGGGAGCTGTTTTTT; CDR3: CSARTPTGNTGELFF
J: TRBJ2-3; D: -; V: TRBV14; size: -; DNA: TGTGCCAGCAGCATAACAGATACGCAGTATTTT; CDR3: CASSITDTQYF
J: TRBJ2-7; D: -; V: TRBV10-3; size: -; DNA: TGTGCCATCAGTGAGGGGCAGTCCTACGAGCAGTACTTC; CDR3: CAISEGQSYEQYF
J: TRBJ1-1; D: -; V: TRBV25-1; size: -; DNA: TGTGCCAGCACCGAGGACAGGAACACTGAAGCTTTCTTT; CDR3: CASTEDRNTEAFF
J: TRBJ2-7; D: TRBD1; V: TRBV7-8; size: -; DNA: TGTGCCAGCAGCTTCCCCGGTGCCAGGGGGCCCTACGAGCAGTACTTC; CDR3: CASSFPGARGPYEQYF
J: TRBJ1-1; D: -; V: TRBV19; size: -; DNA: TGTGCCAGTAGTAAGCCGACGGGATACACTGAAGCTTTCTTT; CDR3: CASSKPTGYTEAFF
J: TRBJ2-6; D: -; V: TRBV7-8; size: -; DNA: TGTGCCAGCAGCTCCACTCGGACTGCGGATCTCTCTGGGGCCAACGTCCTGACTTTC; CDR3: CASSSTRTADLSGANVLTF
J: TRBJ1-6; D: -; V: TRBV7-6; size: -; DNA: TGTGCCAGCAGCTGGAGGGGAGGCTCTATGGCTAACAATTCACCCCTCCACTTT; CDR3: CASSWRGGSMANNSPLHF
J: TRBJ2-7; D: TRBD1; V: TRBV19; size: few; DNA: TGTGCCAGTAAGGGACAGGGGTTCGAGCAGTACTTC; CDR3: CASKGQGFEQYF
J: TRBJ1-1; D: TRBD1; V: TRBV7-9; size: -; DNA: TGTGCCAGCAGCTTGACAGGGTGGGATGAAGCTTTCTTT; CDR3: CASSLTGWDEAFF
J: TRBJ1-2; D: -; V: TRBV5-4; size: few; DNA: TGTGCCAGCAGCTTGGGACAGATCTATGGCTACACCTTC; CDR3: CASSLGQIYGYTF
J: TRBJ1-2; D: -; V: TRBV28; size: -; DNA: TGTGCCAGCAGTTTACTCCACTATGGCTACACCTTC; CDR3: CASSLLHYGYTF
J: TRBJ1-5; D: -; V: TRBV15; size: -; DNA: TGTGCCACCAGCAGGGACACGGAACAGCCCCAGCATTTT; CDR3: CATSRDTEQPQHF
J: TRBJ1-6; D: -; V: TRBV30; size: few; DNA: TGTGCCTTGGACACCGGGTTGAGTAATTCACCCCTCCACTTT; CDR3: CALDTGLSNSPLHF
J: TRBJ2-3; D: TRBD2; V: TRBV28; size: -; DNA: TGTGCCAGCACCCCGAGTGGTGGACTAGCGATAGATACGCAGTATTTT; CDR3: CASTPSGGLAIDTQYF
J: TRBJ2-1; D: -; V: TRBV6-5; size: -; DNA: TGTGCCAGCAGTTACTTAGATGAGCAGTTCTTC; CDR3: CASSYLDEQFF
J: TRBJ1-2; D: -; V: TRBV18; size: few; DNA: TGTGCCAGCTCACCAGGACAGCTTTATGGCTACACCTTC; CDR3: CASSPGQLYGYTF
J: TRBJ2-1; D: -; V: TRBV5-1; size: -; DNA: TGCGCCAGCAGCTTGTCAGGTAACGTGTTCTTC; CDR3: CASSLSGNVFF
J: TRBJ2-1; D: TRBD2; V: TRBV19; size: once; DNA: TGTGCGGCGGGAGGAGTCAATGAGCAGTTCTTC; CDR3: CAAGGVNEQFF
J: TRBJ1-2; D: TRBD1; V: TRBV27; size: -; DNA: TGTGCCAGCAGTTCGACAGGGGGTAGGGATGGCTACACCTTC; CDR3: CASSSTGGRDGYTF
J: TRBJ1-5; D: -; V: TRBV5-5; size: -; DNA: TGTGCCAGCAGCTTAGGTGGGGGGAATCAGCCCCAGCATTTT; CDR3: CASSLGGGNQPQHF
J: TRBJ2-4; D: -; V: TRBV7-2; size: once; DNA: TGTGCCAGCAGCTTAGATAGGAGCAGGGGTTTGGACATTCAGTACTTC; CDR3: CASSLDRSRGLDIQYF
J: TRBJ2-7; D: -; V: TRBV7-2; size: few; DNA: TGTGCCAGCAGTCCAGGGGGCGGGAGGGCCCTCCAGTACTTC; CDR3: CASSPGGGRALQYF
J: TRBJ1-1; D: -; V: TRBV6-5; size: -; DNA: TGTGCCAGCAGTTACACCGGGAGCGGATTTGGCGCTGAAGCTTTCTTT; CDR3: CASSYTGSGFGAEAFF
J: TRBJ1-1; D: -; V: TRBV7-9; size: -; DNA: TGTGCCAGCAGCTCGACAGGCAAGGGCACTGAAGCTTTCTTT; CDR3: CASSSTGKGTEAFF
J: TRBJ2-7; D: TRBD1; V: TRBV4-1; size: -; DNA: TGCGCCAGCAGCCATCGATTCCCCGGCTTAGGGACAGCTGGGGACTACGAGCAGTACTTC; CDR3: CASSHRFPGLGTAGDYEQYF
J: TRBJ2-5; D: TRBD2; V: TRBV5-1; size: -; DNA: TGCGCCAGCAGCTTACCACCGGGACTAGCGGGAGTTTTGGAGACCCAGTACTTC; CDR3: CASSLPPGLAGVLETQYF
J: TRBJ1-5; D: TRBD1; V: TRBV5-4; size: -; DNA: TGTGCCAGCAGCCCTCGGGTGGACAGGGGAGGCAGCAATCAGCCCCAGCATTTT; CDR3: CASSPRVDRGGSNQPQHF
J: TRBJ2-7; D: TRBD2; V: TRBV2; size: -; DNA: TGTGCCACCCTAGGTGGGGGGGAAGAGCAGTACTTC; CDR3: CATLGGGEEQYF
J: TRBJ2-7; D: -; V: TRBV18; size: -; DNA: TGTGCCAGCTCCCCGGAGGGGAACGAGCAGTACTTC; CDR3: CASSPEGNEQYF
J: TRBJ1-5; D: -; V: TRBV6-5; size: -; DNA: TGTGCCAGCAGTTACTCGTTAAATCAGCCCCAGCATTTT; CDR3: CASSYSLNQPQHF
J: TRBJ2-3; D: TRBD1; V: TRBV7-2; size: -; DNA: TGTGCCAGCAGCTTAGAGGGACAGGCTTCTAGCACAGATACGCAGTATTTT; CDR3: CASSLEGQASSTDTQYF
J: TRBJ2-5; D: -; V: TRBV7-6; size: -; DNA: TGTGCCAGCAGCACCTCGCGGGCGAGGGAGACCCAGTACTTC; CDR3: CASSTSRARETQYF
J: TRBJ2-1; D: TRBD2; V: TRBV11-3; size: -; DNA: TGTGCCAGCAGCTTAGATTCAGCGGGGCTCTACAATGAGCAGTTCTTC; CDR3: CASSLDSAGLYNEQFF
J: TRBJ2-2; D: TRBD1; V: TRBV14; size: -; DNA: TGTGCCAGCAGCCAAGAGGAAGGGACAGTTTACGGCGGGGAGCTGTTTTTT; CDR3: CASSQEEGTVYGGELFF